This TCR beta chain was recorded in a study of OX40 agonist ivuxolimab in advanced cancers. General observations from the study: People who partly responded at 0.1-3.0 mg/kg had some of the least clonal expansion seen. Nonresponders, in some cases, also had low normalized T-cell clonal expansion.

In the case of this clone: Its antigen is currently unknown. Relative to the germline gene, one junction end is altered; a read error may explain this.

With autoimmune disease history or systemic immunosuppression, patients were excluded. Per the germline V gene, CDR1 is SGHTA and CDR2 is FQGTGA. CDR3 length equals 15 residues. Some clones are missing from TCRdb's copy, which holds only in-frame ones; the method was immunoSEQ multiplex PCR. The table records tens of thousands of clones, around four fifths of them present only once. The chain combines TRBV7-3 with TRBJ2-7, with 9 bases lining up with TRBD2. The receptor was isolated from an adult with an advanced solid tumor such as melanoma, head and neck, liver or kidney cancer. Sequenced material: CD4+ or CD8+ T cells sorted from blood, taken in a trial of the OX40 agonist ivuxolimab. The CDR3 sequence: CASSHSGGSSYEQYF. CDR3 in DNA: TGCGCCAGCAGCCACAGCGGGGGGTCCTCCTACGAGCAGTACTTC.